A single sample gave rise to the 4 T cell receptor beta chains below, sequenced in a study of T cells in women clearing cervical HPV infection. Produced via immunoSEQ multiplex PCR; TCRdb's table is partial and in-frame only. Its table records roughly 50,000 clones. The sample consisted of blood buffy coat. The receptors were sampled from a woman aged 18-70 years with a cervical HPV16 infection that either progressed to CIN3+ or cleared (not recorded which).

Comments on this clone: The sequence runs out 3 residues before the end of the CDR3; the remainder is reconstructed from the germline J gene. V is TRBV7-3 and J is TRBJ1-1, with D perhaps matching TRBD1 (5 bases). Germline values: CDR1 SGHTA, CDR2 FQGTGA. The CDR3 totals 15 residues. Trimming took 1 base from V and 1 from J, leaving 10 bases between them. The CDR3 DNA, read in part, is TGTGCCAGCAGCTTAAGCGGGGGGTCGAACACTGAA. Its translation is CASSLSGGSNTE. Given in full, the CDR3 is CASSLSGGSNTEAFF.

As regards this clone: The read ends 3 residues early relative to the CDR3; the germline J gene fills the gap. This chain joins TRBV30 and TRBJ2-4; D gene uncertain. This CDR3 region has 12 residues. Germline V gene sequence: CDR1 GTSNPN, CDR2 SVGIG (reference sequence). The covered CDR3 bases are TGTGCCTGCGGAATCCCGGCGGAGACT. Its translation is CACGIPAET. The whole CDR3 sequence is CACGIPAETQYF.

For this clone: From the germline J gene comes the end of the CDR3, since the read stops 3 residues before it. This sequence joins TRBV29-1 and TRBJ2-7; 8 bases align to TRBD1. From germline, CDR1 is SQVTM and CDR2 ANQGSEA. The V and J ends lost 6 bases and 2 bases, in that order; junction bases with no gene match: 12. CDR3 length: 15 amino acids. The CDR3 is CSVLDRGEGTYEQYF. Incomplete CDR3 DNA: TGCAGCGTCCTAGACAGGGGCGAGGGAACCTACGAG.

About this clone: The read finishes 3 residues shy of the CDR3 end, and the germline J gene is used to complete it. The chain carries TRBV30 and TRBJ2-3; 10 nucleotides align to TRBD2. There are 15 residues in the CDR3. Looked up from germline, CDR1 is GTSNPN and CDR2 is SVGIG (reference sequence). J lost 0 bases, V lost 5 bases, and 5 bases had no gene match. CDR3 DNA (partial): TGTGCCTGGGGGACTAGCGTTACTAGCACAGATACG. It yields the protein CAWGTSVTSTDT. The whole CDR3 protein reads CAWGTSVTSTDTQYF.